By share of the sample, the clone carrying this T cell receptor (beta chain) is large. Its antigen is unknown. TCRdb keeps only in-frame clones here, not all; method: immunoSEQ multiplex PCR. There are several thousand clones in the sample; around 75% occur only once, and more than 55% lies in the top ten. V gave up 5 bases and J gave up 2 bases, with 15 bases separating them. The CDR3 runs to 16 residues. CDR1 is SGHVS and CDR2 is FNYEAQ in the germline V gene. The sample belongs to a study of OX40 agonist ivuxolimab in advanced cancers. Overall study: Partial responses were achieved by three patients: one hepatocellular carcinoma, two cutaneous melanoma.

Study-level findings and limits: Nonresponders, in some cases, also had low normalized T-cell clonal expansion.

This TCR derives from an adult with an advanced solid tumor such as melanoma, head and neck, liver or kidney cancer. The sequencing here drew on CD4+ or CD8+ T cells sorted from blood, taken in a trial of the OX40 agonist ivuxolimab. The gene calls are TRBV7-6 and TRBJ1-4, with D unresolved. CDR3: CASSPGVFGTNEKLFF. DNA for the CDR3: TGTGCCAGCAGCCCCGGGGTTTTTGGCACTAATGAAAAACTGTTTTTT. Complete variable domain (other parts from reference TRBV7-6 and TRBJ1-4): GAGVSQSPRYKVTKRGQDVALRCDPISGHVSLYWYRQALGQGPEFLTYFNYEAQQDKSGLPNDRFSAERPEGSISTLTIQRTEQRDSAMYRCASSPGVFGTNEKLFFGSGTQLSVL.